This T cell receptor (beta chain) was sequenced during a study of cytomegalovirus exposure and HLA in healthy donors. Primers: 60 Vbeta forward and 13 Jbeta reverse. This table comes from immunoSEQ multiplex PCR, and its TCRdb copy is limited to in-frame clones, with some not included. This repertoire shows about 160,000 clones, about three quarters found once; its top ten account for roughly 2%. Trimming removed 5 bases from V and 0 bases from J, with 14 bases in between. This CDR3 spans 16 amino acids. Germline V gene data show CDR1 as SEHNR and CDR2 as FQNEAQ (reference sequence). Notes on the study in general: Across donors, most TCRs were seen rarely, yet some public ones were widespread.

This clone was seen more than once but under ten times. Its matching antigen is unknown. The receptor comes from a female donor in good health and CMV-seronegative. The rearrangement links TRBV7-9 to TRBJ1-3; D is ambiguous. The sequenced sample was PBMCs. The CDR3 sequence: CASSPERGYSGNTIYF. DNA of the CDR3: TGTGCCAGCAGCCCGGAGAGAGGGTACTCTGGAAACACCATATATTTT.